This TCR beta chain was sequenced during a study of shared clonotypes between healthy human individuals. Study results and limitations: Only blood was sampled; tissue repertoires likely differ.

Germline V gene lookup returns CDR1 SEHNR and CDR2 FQNEAQ (reference sequence). The CDR3 spans 12 residues. V was cut by 5 bases and J by 2 bases, with 7 bases left in between. Ten or more counts support this clone. Its matching antigen is unknown. Other DNA sequences in this sample translate to the same CDR3. Investigators divided CD4+ cells into CD45RA+ naive and CD45RA-negative memory subsets. Sequenced by immunoSEQ multiplex PCR; TCRdb stores in-frame clones only, minus some. The sample consists of nearly 1 million clones, over 75% of them appearing once. Material for sequencing was memory CD4+ T cells sorted from blood. The sample's subset: CD45RA-negative fraction. The chain uses TRBV7-9 and TRBJ2-7; D gene unclear. This receptor was obtained from a man younger than 35 in good health. The CDR3 sequence is CASSLGAYEQYF. DNA for the CDR3: TGTGCCAGCAGCCTTGGCGCCTACGAGCAGTACTTC.